This TCR beta chain was retrieved from a study of cytotoxic CD8 clonotypes in ibrutinib-treated CLL. Overall study: Per sample, productive templates averaged approximately 260,000 and productive rearrangements averaged around 94,000.

Regarding this clone: An end of the junction does not agree with germline; a read error may underlie this.

CDR3 size: 13 residues. The germline V gene has CDR1 MNHNY and CDR2 SVGAGI (reference sequence). TCR beta library input comprised roughly 1.9 micrograms of genomic DNA from cryopreserved PBMCs. Here immunoSEQ multiplex PCR was the method, and the copy in TCRdb shows in-frame clones only, minus some. The sample yields more than 70,000 clones, around 79% seen once. The specimen comprised PBMCs, sampled after 12 months of ibrutinib treatment. The receptor was derived from a human donor with chronic lymphocytic leukemia. The chain combines TRBV6-6 with TRBJ2-5; 7 bases are a match to TRBD2. This CDR3 is CAISEGGQETQYF. Written as DNA, the CDR3 is TGTGCCATCAGTGAGGGAGGGCAAGAGACCCAGTACTTC.